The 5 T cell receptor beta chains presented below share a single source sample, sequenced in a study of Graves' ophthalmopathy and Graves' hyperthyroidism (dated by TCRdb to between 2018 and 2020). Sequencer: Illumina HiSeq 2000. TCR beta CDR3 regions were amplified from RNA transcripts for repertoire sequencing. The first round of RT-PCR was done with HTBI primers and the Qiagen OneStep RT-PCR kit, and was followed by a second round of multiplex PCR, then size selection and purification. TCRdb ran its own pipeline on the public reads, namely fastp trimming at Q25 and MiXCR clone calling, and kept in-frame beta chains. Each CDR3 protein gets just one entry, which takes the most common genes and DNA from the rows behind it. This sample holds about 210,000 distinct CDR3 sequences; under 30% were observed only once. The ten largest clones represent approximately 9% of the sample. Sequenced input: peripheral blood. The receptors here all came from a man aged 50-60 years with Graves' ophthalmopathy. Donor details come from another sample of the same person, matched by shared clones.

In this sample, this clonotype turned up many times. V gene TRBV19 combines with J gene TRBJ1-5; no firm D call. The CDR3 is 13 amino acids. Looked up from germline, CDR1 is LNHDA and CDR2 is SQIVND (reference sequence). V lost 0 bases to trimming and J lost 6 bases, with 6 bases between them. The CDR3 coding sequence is TGTGCCAGTAGTATAGATAGGCTTCAGCCCCAGCATTTT. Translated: CASSIDRLQPQHF.

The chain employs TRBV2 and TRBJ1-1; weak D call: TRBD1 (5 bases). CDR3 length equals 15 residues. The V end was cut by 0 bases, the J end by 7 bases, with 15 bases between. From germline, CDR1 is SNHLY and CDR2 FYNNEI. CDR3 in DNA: TGTGCCAGCAGTGAAGCCTCATCAGGGATCGGTGAAGCTTTCTTT. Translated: CASSEASSGIGEAFF.

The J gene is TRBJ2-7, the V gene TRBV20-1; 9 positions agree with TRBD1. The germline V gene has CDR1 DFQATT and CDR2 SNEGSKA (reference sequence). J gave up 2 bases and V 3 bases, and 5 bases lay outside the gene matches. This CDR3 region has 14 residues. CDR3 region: CSASPGTGPYEQYF. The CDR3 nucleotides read TGCAGTGCTAGCCCCGGGACAGGGCCCTACGAGCAGTACTTC.

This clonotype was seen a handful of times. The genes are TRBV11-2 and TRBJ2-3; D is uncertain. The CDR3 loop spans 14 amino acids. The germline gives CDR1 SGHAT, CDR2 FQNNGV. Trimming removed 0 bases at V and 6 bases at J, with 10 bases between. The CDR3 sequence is CASSLDRLADTQYF. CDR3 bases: TGTGCCAGCAGCTTAGACCGATTGGCTGATACGCAGTATTTT.

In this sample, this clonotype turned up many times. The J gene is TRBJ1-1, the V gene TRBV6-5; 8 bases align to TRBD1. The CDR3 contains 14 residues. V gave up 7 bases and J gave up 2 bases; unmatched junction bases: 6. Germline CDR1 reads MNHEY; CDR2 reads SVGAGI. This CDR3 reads CASTLDRENTEAFF. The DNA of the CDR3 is TGTGCCAGCACCCTGGACAGGGAAAACACTGAAGCTTTCTTT.